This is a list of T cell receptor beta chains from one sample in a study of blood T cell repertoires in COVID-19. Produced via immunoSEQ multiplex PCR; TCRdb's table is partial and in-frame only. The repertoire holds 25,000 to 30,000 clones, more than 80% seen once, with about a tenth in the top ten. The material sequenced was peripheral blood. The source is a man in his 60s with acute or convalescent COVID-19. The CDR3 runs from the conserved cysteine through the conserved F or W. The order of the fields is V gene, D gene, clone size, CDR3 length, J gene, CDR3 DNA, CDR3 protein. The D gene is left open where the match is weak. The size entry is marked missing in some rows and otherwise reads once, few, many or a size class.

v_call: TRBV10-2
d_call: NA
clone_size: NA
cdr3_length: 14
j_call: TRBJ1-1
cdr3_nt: TGCGCCAGCAGTGAGATGACATCGAACACTGAAGCTTTCTTT
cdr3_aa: CASSEMTSNTEAFF

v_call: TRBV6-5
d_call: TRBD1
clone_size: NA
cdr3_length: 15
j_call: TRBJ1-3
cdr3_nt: TGTGCCAGCAGCATGACAGGGGGAACTGGAAACACCATATATTTT
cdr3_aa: CASSMTGGTGNTIYF

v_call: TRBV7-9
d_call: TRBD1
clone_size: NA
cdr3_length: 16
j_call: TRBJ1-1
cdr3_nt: TGTGCCAGCAGCCTGGGACAGGGGGCACGATTTACTGAAGCTTTCTTT
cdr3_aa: CASSLGQGARFTEAFF

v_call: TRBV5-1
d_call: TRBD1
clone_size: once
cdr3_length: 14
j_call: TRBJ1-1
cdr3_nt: TGCGCCAGCAGCAATACAGGGACAGACACTGAAGCTTTCTTT
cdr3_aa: CASSNTGTDTEAFF

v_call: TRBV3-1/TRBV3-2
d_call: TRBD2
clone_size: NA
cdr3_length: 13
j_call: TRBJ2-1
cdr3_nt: TGTGCCAGCACTGTAGCGGGAAGGGTGGAGCAGTTCTTC
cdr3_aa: CASTVAGRVEQFF

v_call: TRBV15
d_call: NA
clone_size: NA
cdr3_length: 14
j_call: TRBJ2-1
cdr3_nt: TGTGCCACCAGTCCTGACAGGTCTGTTGATGAGCAGTTCTTC
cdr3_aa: CATSPDRSVDEQFF

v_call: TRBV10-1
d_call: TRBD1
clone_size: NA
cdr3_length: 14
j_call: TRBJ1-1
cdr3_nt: TGCGCCAGCAGTACGGGACAGACGGACACTGAAGCTTTCTTT
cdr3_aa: CASSTGQTDTEAFF

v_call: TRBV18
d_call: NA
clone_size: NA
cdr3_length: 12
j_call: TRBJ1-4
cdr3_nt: TGTGCCAGCTCACCCATTAATGAAAAACTGTTTTTT
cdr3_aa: CASSPINEKLFF

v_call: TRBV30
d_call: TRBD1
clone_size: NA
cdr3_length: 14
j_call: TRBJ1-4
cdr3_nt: TGTGCCTGGACCGGACAGGGAAAGAGTGAAAAACTGTTTTTT
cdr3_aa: CAWTGQGKSEKLFF

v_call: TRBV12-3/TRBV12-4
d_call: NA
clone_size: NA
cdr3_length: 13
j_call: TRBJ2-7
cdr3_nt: TGTGCCAGCAGGCTTCCGGGGACATACGAGCAGTACTTC
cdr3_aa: CASRLPGTYEQYF

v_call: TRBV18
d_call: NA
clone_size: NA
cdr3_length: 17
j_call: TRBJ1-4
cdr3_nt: TGTGCCAGCTCACCGCTCCGGGTAGACTCAACTAATGAAAAACTGTTTTTT
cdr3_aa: CASSPLRVDSTNEKLFF

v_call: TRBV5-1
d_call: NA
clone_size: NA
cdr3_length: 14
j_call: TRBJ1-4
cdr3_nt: TGCGCCAGCAGCTTGGACAGCTCAAATGAAAAACTGTTTTTT
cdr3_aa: CASSLDSSNEKLFF

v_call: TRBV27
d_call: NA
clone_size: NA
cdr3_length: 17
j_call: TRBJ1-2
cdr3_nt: TGTGCCAGCAGTTTATCCCCCTTAGAGGGCGCTCTCTATGGCTACACCTTC
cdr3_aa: CASSLSPLEGALYGYTF

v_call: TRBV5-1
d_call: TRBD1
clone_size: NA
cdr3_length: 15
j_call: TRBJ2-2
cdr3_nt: TGCGCCAGCAGCGAGGGGGCGGGGAACACCGGGGAGCTGTTTTTT
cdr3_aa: CASSEGAGNTGELFF

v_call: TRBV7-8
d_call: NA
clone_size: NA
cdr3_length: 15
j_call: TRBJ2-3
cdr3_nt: TGTGCCAGCAGCCGCGAACGGGGGTCGACAGATACGCAGTATTTT
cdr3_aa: CASSRERGSTDTQYF

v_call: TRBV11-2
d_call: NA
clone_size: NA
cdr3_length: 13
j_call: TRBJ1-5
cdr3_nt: TGTGCCAGCAGCCCAACAGGGATGGAGCCCCAGCATTTT
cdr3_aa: CASSPTGMEPQHF

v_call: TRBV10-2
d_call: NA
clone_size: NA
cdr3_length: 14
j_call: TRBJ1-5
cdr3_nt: TGCGCCAGCAGCACGGCGGGGGGCAATCAGCCCCAGCATTTT
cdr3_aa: CASSTAGGNQPQHF

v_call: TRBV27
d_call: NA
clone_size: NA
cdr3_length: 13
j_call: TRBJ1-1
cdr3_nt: TGTGCCAGCAGTATTTCGGGGGGGACTGAAGCTTTCTTT
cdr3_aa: CASSISGGTEAFF

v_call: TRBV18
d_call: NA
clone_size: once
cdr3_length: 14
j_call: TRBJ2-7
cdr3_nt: TGTGCCAGCTCACCATCACAGGGCTCCTACGAGCAGTACTTC
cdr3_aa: CASSPSQGSYEQYF

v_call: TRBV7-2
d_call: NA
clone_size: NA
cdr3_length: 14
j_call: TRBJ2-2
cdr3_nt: TGTGCCAGCAGCTTACAGGTCGGCACCGGGGAGCTGTTTTTT
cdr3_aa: CASSLQVGTGELFF

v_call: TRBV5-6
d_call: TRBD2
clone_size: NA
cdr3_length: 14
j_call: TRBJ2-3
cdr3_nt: TGTGCCAGCAGGTCAGGACTAGGAGGAGATACGCAGTATTTT
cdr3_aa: CASRSGLGGDTQYF

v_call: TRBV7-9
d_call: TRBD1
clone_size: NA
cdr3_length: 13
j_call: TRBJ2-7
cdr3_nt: TGTGCCAGCAGCCTCGGGACAGTCGGCGAGCAGTACTTC
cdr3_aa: CASSLGTVGEQYF

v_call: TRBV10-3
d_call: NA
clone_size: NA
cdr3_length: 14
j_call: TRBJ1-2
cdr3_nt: TGTGCCATCAGTGACCGGCTGCGGCGTGATGGCTACACCTTC
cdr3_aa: CAISDRLRRDGYTF

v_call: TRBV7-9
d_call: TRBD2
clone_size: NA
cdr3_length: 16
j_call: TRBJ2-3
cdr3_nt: TGTGCCAGCAGCTTAGGACTAGCGGGGCGCACAGATACGCAGTATTTT
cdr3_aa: CASSLGLAGRTDTQYF

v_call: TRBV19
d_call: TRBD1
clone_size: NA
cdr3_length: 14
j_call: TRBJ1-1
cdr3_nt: TGTGCCAGTAGCCGGGACAGGGTTGATACTGAAGCTTTCTTT
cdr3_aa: CASSRDRVDTEAFF

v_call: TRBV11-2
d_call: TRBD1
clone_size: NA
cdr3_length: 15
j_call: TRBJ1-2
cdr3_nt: TGTGCCAGCAGCTTAGTGAGACAGGGGAACTATGGCTACACCTTC
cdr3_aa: CASSLVRQGNYGYTF

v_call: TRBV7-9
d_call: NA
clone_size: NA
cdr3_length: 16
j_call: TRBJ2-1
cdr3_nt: TGTGCCAGCAGCTTAGTTGGTCCGGTAGGGGCTAATGAGCAGTTCTTC
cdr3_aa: CASSLVGPVGANEQFF

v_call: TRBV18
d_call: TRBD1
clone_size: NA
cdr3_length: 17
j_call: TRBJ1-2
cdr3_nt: TGTGCCAGCTCACCTCCTCCGGGACAGGGGCACAACTATGGCTACACCTTC
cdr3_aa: CASSPPPGQGHNYGYTF

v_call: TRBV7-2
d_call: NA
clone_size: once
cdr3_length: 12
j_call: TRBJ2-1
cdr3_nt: TGTGCCAGCAGCCCTGCCTACAATGAGCAGTTCTTC
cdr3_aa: CASSPAYNEQFF

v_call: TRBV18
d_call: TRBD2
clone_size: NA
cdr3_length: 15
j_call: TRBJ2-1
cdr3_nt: TGTGCCAGCTCACCACCGGCGGGGGCCTACAATGAGCAGTTCTTC
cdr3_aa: CASSPPAGAYNEQFF

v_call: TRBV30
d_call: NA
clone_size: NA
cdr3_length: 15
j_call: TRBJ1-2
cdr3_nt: TGTGCCTGGAGTGACCCGCGGGGGCTTAACTATGGCTACACCTTC
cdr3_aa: CAWSDPRGLNYGYTF

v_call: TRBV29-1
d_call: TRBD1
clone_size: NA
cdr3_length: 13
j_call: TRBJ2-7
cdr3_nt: TGCAGCGTCGGGGGGACAGGGGTGATCGAGCAGTACTTC
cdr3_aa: CSVGGTGVIEQYF

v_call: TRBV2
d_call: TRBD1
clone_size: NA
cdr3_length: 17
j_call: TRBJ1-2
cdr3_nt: TGTGCCAGCAGTGAAAGCCCGGGACAGGGCCTTGTCTATGGCTACACCTTC
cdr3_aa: CASSESPGQGLVYGYTF

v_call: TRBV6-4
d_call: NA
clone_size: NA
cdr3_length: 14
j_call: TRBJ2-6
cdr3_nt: TGTGCCAGCAGTGACCAGGCTGGGGCCAACGTCCTGACTTTC
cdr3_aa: CASSDQAGANVLTF

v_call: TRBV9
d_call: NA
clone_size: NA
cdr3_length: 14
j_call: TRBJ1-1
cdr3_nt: TGTGCCAGCAGCCAGGCCGGGGGAGTGACTGAAGCTTTCTTT
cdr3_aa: CASSQAGGVTEAFF

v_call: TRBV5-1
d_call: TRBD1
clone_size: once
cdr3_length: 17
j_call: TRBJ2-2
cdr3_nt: TGCGCCAGCAGCGGAACAGGGGGCGCTTGGGAAACCGGGGAGCTGTTTTTT
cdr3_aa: CASSGTGGAWETGELFF

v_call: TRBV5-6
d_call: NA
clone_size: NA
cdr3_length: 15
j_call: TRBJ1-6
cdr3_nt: TGTGCCAGCAGCTTGGCCGGGAACTATAATTCACCCCTCCACTTT
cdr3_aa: CASSLAGNYNSPLHF

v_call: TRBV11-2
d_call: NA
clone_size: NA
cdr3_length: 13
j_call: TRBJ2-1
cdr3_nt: TGTGCCAGCAGCTTAGGTACCCAGGGTGAGCAGTTCTTC
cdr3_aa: CASSLGTQGEQFF

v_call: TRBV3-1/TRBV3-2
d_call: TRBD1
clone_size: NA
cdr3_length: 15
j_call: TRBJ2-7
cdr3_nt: TGTGCCAGCAGCAAGGGACAGGGAGGAATCTACGAGCAGTACTTC
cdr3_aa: CASSKGQGGIYEQYF

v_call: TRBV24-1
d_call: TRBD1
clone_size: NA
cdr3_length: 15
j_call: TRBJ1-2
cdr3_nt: TGTGCCACCAGTGACTCGGACAGGGAAGGCGCTGGCTACACCTTC
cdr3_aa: CATSDSDREGAGYTF

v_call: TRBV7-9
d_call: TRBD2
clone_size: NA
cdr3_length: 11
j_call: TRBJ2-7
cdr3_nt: TGTGCCAGCAGCCGGGAGGGCGAGCAGTACTTC
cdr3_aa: CASSREGEQYF

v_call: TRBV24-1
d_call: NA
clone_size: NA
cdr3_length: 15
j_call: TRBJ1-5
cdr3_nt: TGTGCCACCAGTGGTGACAGTCATAGCAATCAGCCCCAGCATTTT
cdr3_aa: CATSGDSHSNQPQHF

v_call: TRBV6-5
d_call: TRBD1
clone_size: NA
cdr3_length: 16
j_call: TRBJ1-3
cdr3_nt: TGTGCCAGCAGTTCCTATGACAGGGCGGGGGGAAACACCATATATTTT
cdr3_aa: CASSSYDRAGGNTIYF

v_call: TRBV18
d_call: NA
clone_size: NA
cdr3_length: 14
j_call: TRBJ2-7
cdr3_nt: TGTGCCAGCTCACCCGGAGGGGCTACCTACGAGCAGTACTTC
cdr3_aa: CASSPGGATYEQYF

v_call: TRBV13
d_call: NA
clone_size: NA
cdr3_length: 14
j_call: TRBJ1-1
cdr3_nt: TGTGCCAGCAGCTTTGAGGGTTGGAACACTGAAGCTTTCTTT
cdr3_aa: CASSFEGWNTEAFF

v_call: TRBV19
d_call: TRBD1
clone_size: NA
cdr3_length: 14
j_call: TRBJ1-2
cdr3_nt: TGTGCCAGTAGTATAGATGCAGGGGGATATGGCTACACCTTC
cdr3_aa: CASSIDAGGYGYTF

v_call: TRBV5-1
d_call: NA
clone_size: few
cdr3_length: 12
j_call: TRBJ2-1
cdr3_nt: TGCGCCAGCAGCCCACCTCAGGGCGAGCAGTTCTTC
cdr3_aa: CASSPPQGEQFF

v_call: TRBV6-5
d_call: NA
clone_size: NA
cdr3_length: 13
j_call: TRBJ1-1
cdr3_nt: TGTGCCAGCCAGGGGAGAATGAACACTGAAGCTTTCTTT
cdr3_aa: CASQGRMNTEAFF

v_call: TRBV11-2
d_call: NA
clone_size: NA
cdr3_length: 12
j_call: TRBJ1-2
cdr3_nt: TGTGCCAGCAGCTTAGGGCCCAGGGGCTACACCTTC
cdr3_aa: CASSLGPRGYTF

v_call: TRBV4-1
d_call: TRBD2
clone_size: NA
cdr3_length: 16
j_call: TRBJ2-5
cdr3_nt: TGCGCCAGCAGCCAAGCTAATCTAGCGGAACAAGAGACCCAGTACTTC
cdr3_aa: CASSQANLAEQETQYF

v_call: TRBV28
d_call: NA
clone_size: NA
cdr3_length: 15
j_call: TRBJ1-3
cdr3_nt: TGTGCCAGCAGTTTAATCACTGCATCTGGAAACACCATATATTTT
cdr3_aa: CASSLITASGNTIYF

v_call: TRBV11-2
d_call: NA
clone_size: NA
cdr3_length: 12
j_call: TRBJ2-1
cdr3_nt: TGTGCCAGCAGCTTAGGGCTTAATGAGCAGTTCTTC
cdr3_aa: CASSLGLNEQFF

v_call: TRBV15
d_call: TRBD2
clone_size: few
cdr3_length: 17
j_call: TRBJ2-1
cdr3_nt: TGTGCCACCAGCAGAGATCCGAGCGGGAGGATTGCAAATGAGCAGTTCTTC
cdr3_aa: CATSRDPSGRIANEQFF

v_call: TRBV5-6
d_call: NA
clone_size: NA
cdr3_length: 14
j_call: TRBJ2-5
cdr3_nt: TGTGCCAGCAGCCTTAACCAGGGTTGGGAGACCCAGTACTTC
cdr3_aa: CASSLNQGWETQYF

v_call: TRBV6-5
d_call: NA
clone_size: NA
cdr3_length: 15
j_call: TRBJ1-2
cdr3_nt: TGTGCCAGCAGTTACTCCCCGACGGGTATCAATGGCTACACCTTC
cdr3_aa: CASSYSPTGINGYTF

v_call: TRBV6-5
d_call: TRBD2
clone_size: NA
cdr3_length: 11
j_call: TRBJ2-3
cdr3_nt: TGTGCCAGCGCTAGCGGGTCGGCGCAGTATTTT
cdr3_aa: CASASGSAQYF

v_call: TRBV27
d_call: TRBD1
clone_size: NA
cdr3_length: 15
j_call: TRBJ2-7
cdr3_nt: TGTGCCAGCAGTTTACTTGGACAGGCGAGTTACGAGCAGTACTTC
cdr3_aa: CASSLLGQASYEQYF

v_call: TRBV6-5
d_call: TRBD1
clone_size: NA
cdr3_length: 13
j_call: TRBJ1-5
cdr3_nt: TGTGCCAGCAGTTGGGACAGGGCGCAGCCCCAGCATTTT
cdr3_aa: CASSWDRAQPQHF

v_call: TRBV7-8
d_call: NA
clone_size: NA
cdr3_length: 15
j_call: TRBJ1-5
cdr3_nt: TGTGCCAGCAGCGACGGGACACCCGACAATCAGCCCCAGCATTTT
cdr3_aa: CASSDGTPDNQPQHF

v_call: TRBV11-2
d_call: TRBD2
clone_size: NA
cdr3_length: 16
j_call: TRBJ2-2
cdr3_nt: TGTGCCAGCAGCAGCCGGGGAGGGGTAGCCACCGGGGAGCTGTTTTTT
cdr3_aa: CASSSRGGVATGELFF